The 5 T cell receptor beta chains in this list originate from one sample, sequenced in a study of cytomegalovirus exposure and HLA in healthy donors. In the PCR, 60 Vbeta and 13 Jbeta primers were used. Sequencing used immunoSEQ multiplex PCR; TCRdb keeps in-frame clones, though not all of them. This sample carries 150,000 or so clones, over 75% of them seen once, and the ten largest clones take approximately 2.5%. The sequencing sample was made of PBMCs. These receptors were collected from a man aged 45 to 65 in good health and CMV-seronegative.

V is TRBV5-4 and J is TRBJ2-5; TRBD1 matches 7 bases. The germline CDR1 and CDR2 sequences are SGHNT and YYREEE (reference sequence). V lost 0 bases, J lost 5 bases, and 7 bases stayed unmatched. This CDR3 has 15 amino acids. The CDR3 nucleotides are TGTGCCAGCAGCTTGGATTACAGGGGTCGGGAGACCCAGTACTTC. Encoded protein: CASSLDYRGRETQYF.

This clone was recorded a few times. This rearrangement joins TRBV15 to TRBJ2-5; a possible D gene is TRBD1 (5 bases). V lost 1 base and J 3 bases, leaving 15 bases between the germline ends. The germline CDR1 and CDR2 sequences are LNHNV and YYDKDF (reference sequence). CDR3 length: 16 residues. CDR3 DNA sequence: TGTGCCACCAGCAGAGGCCCAGGGTTCGGTGAAGAGACCCAGTACTTC. Amino acids: CATSRGPGFGEETQYF.

The V and J genes are TRBV29-1 and TRBJ1-2; D is possibly TRBD1 (5 bases). With 0 bases removed from V and 2 bases from J, the gap between germline ends came to 16 bases. The germline gives CDR1 SQVTM, CDR2 ANQGSEA. This CDR3 spans 16 amino acids. The CDR3 DNA reads as TGCAGCGTTGAAGAATTAGGAGAGGCAGGGAACTATGGCTACACCTTC. Translation: CSVEELGEAGNYGYTF.

The chain has TRBV5-1 and TRBJ2-3; tentatively, D is TRBD2 (6 bases). The CDR3 extends over 13 amino acids. V lost 4 bases and J 5 bases, leaving 11 bases between the germline ends. Germline values: CDR1 SGHRS, CDR2 YFSETQ. The CDR3 DNA reads as TGCGCCAGCAGCGAAAGAGCGGGAGATACGCAGTATTTT. Translation: CASSERAGDTQYF.

The J gene is TRBJ1-2, the V gene TRBV19; the match to TRBD1 covers 7 bases. The CDR3 consists of 16 residues. Germline CDR1 and CDR2: LNHDA and SQIVND (reference sequence). V dropped 2 bases and J dropped 2; count of bases not matched to a gene: 8. The CDR3 loop is CASSIWATGQNYGYTF. The CDR3 coding sequence is TGTGCCAGTAGTATATGGGCGACAGGGCAGAACTATGGCTACACCTTC.